This TCR beta chain comes out of a study of OX40 agonist ivuxolimab in advanced cancers. This table comes from immunoSEQ multiplex PCR, and its TCRdb copy is limited to in-frame clones, with some not included. The table has more than 60,000 clones, around 83% seen once. The CDR3 sequence is 16 residues long. The sequence came from an adult with an advanced solid tumor such as melanoma, head and neck, liver or kidney cancer. This specimen consisted of CD4+ or CD8+ T cells sorted from blood, obtained in a trial of the OX40 agonist ivuxolimab. V and J are TRBV21-1 and TRBJ2-2; the table's D call TRBD1 went unverified against the DNA. TRBV21-1 is described as a pseudogene. For the CDR3, the DNA is TGTGCCAGCAGCACAGACAGGGTGGGAGGTACCGGGGAGCTGTTTTTT. It specifies CASSTDRVGGTGELFF.